These T cell receptor beta chains were read from a single sample in a study of cytomegalovirus exposure and HLA in healthy donors. The data were produced by immunoSEQ multiplex PCR, yet TCRdb's version contains in-frame clones alone and is incomplete. The sample carries some 160,000 clones, 60% to 85% recorded once. Sequencing was done on a sample of PBMCs. The receptors were sampled from a woman between 40 and 50 years old in good health and CMV-seronegative. Both conserved end residues are part of each CDR3. The D gene is left open where the match is weak. A row's size may be missing; if present it is once, few, many or a size class.

>TRBV5-1|.|.|TRBJ1-1
TGCGCCAGCTCCAAACTCGGGGGGTCGGACACTGAAGCTTTCTTT
CASSKLGGSDTEAFF
>TRBV12-2|.|.|TRBJ2-7
TGTGCAAGTCGCTTAGTGCCGAAAGTGGGGCGTCTTCTATACGAGCAGTACTTC
CASRLVPKVGRLLYEQYF
>TRBV5-1|.|.|TRBJ2-1
TGCGCCAGCAGCTTCGGACAGCCATCCTACAATGAGCAGTTCTTC
CASSFGQPSYNEQFF
>TRBV27|few|.|TRBJ2-5
TGTGCCAGCAGTTATTCGGCAGGCGAATATCCAGAGACCCAGTACTTC
CASSYSAGEYPETQYF
>TRBV5-1|few|TRBD1|TRBJ2-7
TGCGCCAGCAGCTTGGAACCCTTGGGACAGGGTAGGAACGAGCAGTACTTC
CASSLEPLGQGRNEQYF
>TRBV7-6|.|TRBD2|TRBJ2-3
TGTGCCAGCAGCCCCCGACTAGCGGGGGGTACAGATACGCAGTATTTT
CASSPRLAGGTDTQYF
>TRBV7-3|.|TRBD1|TRBJ2-3
TGTGCCAGTACAATGGGACAGGGGGCCGCAGATACGCAGTATTTT
CASTMGQGAADTQYF
>TRBV4-1|.|TRBD1|TRBJ2-6
TGCGCCAGCAGCCAGGGACAGGGGCCGCTCTCTGGGGCCAACGTCCTGACTTTC
CASSQGQGPLSGANVLTF
>TRBV13|.|.|TRBJ2-7
TGTGCCAGCAGCTTAGAGGCGGACACCTCCTCTTACGAGCAGTACTTC
CASSLEADTSSYEQYF
>TRBV11-3|.|.|TRBJ2-1
TGTGCCAGCGGCTTCGGCTACAATGAGCAGTTCTTC
CASGFGYNEQFF
>TRBV2|.|.|TRBJ1-2
TGTGCCAGCAGTGAAGCGCCCTGGACAGTACAAGGCTACACCTTC
CASSEAPWTVQGYTF
>TRBV6-1|.|.|TRBJ1-3
TGTGCCAGCAACGGCAGGGCTGGAAACACCATATATTTT
CASNGRAGNTIYF
>TRBV5-5|.|.|TRBJ2-4
TGTGCCAGCAGCACCGGGTTAGCCAAAAACATTCAGTACTTC
CASSTGLAKNIQYF
>TRBV6-5|.|.|TRBJ1-1
TGTGCCAGCAGTTACGGGCAGGGTCGTTTGAACACTGAAGCTTTCTTT
CASSYGQGRLNTEAFF
>TRBV27|.|TRBD1|TRBJ2-7
TGTGCCAGCAGTTTCTCCCACACAGGGGACCGGTACTTC
CASSFSHTGDRYF
>TRBV5-8|.|TRBD1|TRBJ2-2
TGTGCCAGCAGCTTCTATCGGACAGGGCGGTCGTCGGCCGGGGAGCTGTTTTTT
CASSFYRTGRSSAGELFF
>TRBV10-3|once|TRBD1|TRBJ1-6
TGTGCCATCAGTGATTCCGGGACAGGGGAAAGTTCACCCCTCCACTTT
CAISDSGTGESSPLHF
>TRBV2|few|.|TRBJ1-5
TGTGCCAGCAGTGAACAAGGGGATGATCAGCCCCAGCATTTT
CASSEQGDDQPQHF
>TRBV27|.|.|TRBJ1-6
TGTGCCAGCAGAGGAGGTTTATTGAATTCACCCCTCCACTTT
CASRGGLLNSPLHF
>TRBV27|once|TRBD1|TRBJ2-4
TGTGCCAGCAGTTTTACAGGGGAAAACATTCAGTACTTC
CASSFTGENIQYF
>TRBV27|.|.|TRBJ1-3
TGTGCCAGCGGCCTAGGCTCCGGAGCTGGAAACACCATATATTTT
CASGLGSGAGNTIYF
>TRBV6-1|.|TRBD2|TRBJ2-5
TGTGCCAGCAGTGATGGATCGGGGACTAGCGGGCAAGAGACCCAGTACTTC
CASSDGSGTSGQETQYF
>TRBV27|.|.|TRBJ1-2
TGTGCCAGCAGTTTTCTCGGACAGACTCTCGACTATGGCTACACCTTC
CASSFLGQTLDYGYTF
>TRBV5-4|.|.|TRBJ2-7
TGTGCCAGCACCCCGGGCGGCGGGGGCCGCTCCTACGAGCAGTACTTC
CASTPGGGGRSYEQYF
>TRBV5-1|.|.|TRBJ2-3
TGCGCCAGCAGCTTGGAAAGGGGCCGGGATACGCAGTATTTT
CASSLERGRDTQYF
>TRBV6-5|.|.|TRBJ2-5
TGTGCCAGCAGACCGAGAGTCCAAGAGACCCAGTACTTC
CASRPRVQETQYF
>TRBV5-1|.|TRBD1|TRBJ2-5
TGCGCCAGCAGCTTCTCAGGGGGCCGGGAGACCCAGTACTTC
CASSFSGGRETQYF
>TRBV6-5|.|.|TRBJ2-7
TGTGCCAGCAGTTACTCAGGCAGGGGCCGGGACGAGCAGTACTTC
CASSYSGRGRDEQYF
>TRBV28|.|.|TRBJ2-7
TGTGCCAGCACCCGAGCCCACTACGAGCAGTACTTC
CASTRAHYEQYF
>TRBV6-5|few|.|TRBJ1-1
TGTGCCAGCAGCTCCTCAGTCCGGGGGGGCACTGAAGCTTTCTTT
CASSSSVRGGTEAFF
>TRBV7-9|.|TRBD1|TRBJ2-7
TGTGCCAGCAGCCTGGACAGGGAGTCCACCTACGAGCAGTACTTC
CASSLDRESTYEQYF
>TRBV5-1|.|.|TRBJ2-7
TGCGCCAGCAGCCCGGACACGCACACCTACGAGCAGTACTTC
CASSPDTHTYEQYF
>TRBV5-6|.|.|TRBJ2-5
TGTGCCAGCCTCCAACAGAATCAAGAGACCCAGTACTTC
CASLQQNQETQYF
>TRBV15|.|TRBD1|TRBJ1-3
TGTGCCACCAGCAGAGACAAGGGGGCAGGGGATCGTTTTACTAACACCATATATTTT
CATSRDKGAGDRFTNTIYF
>TRBV19|.|TRBD1|TRBJ1-5
TGTGCCTGCAGATCGACAGGGGATCAGCCCCAGCATTTT
CACRSTGDQPQHF
>TRBV7-8|.|TRBD1|TRBJ1-6
TGTGCCAGCAGCTTAAATACGGGACAGCAGAATTCACCCCTCCACTTT
CASSLNTGQQNSPLHF
>TRBV19|.|.|TRBJ1-1
TGTGCCAGTAGTTTCAGGGTGAACACTGAAGCTTTCTTT
CASSFRVNTEAFF
>TRBV7-6|.|.|TRBJ2-1
TGTGCCAGCAGCTTGGACAGTTACAATGAGCAGTTCTTC
CASSLDSYNEQFF
>TRBV5-1|.|TRBD1|TRBJ1-4
TGCGCCAGCAGCTCGGGACAGATTAATGAAAAACTGTTTTTT
CASSSGQINEKLFF
>TRBV5-1|few|TRBD2|TRBJ2-2
TGCGCCAGCGCCCGACTAGCGGGGGGTCAAGGCGGGGAGCTGTTTTTT
CASARLAGGQGGELFF
>TRBV15|.|.|TRBJ1-3
TGTGCCACCTCCAGTGCCCGGACAGTTAAAAACACCATATATTTT
CATSSARTVKNTIYF
>TRBV27|.|.|TRBJ2-1
TGTGCCAGCAGTTGCTGTATTTTGGCGCAGTTCTTC
CASSCCILAQFF
>TRBV19|.|.|TRBJ2-7
TGTGCCAGCCACCGCTGGAGATCCGGGTCAAGCTCCTACGAGCAGTACTTC
CASHRWRSGSSSYEQYF
>TRBV23-1|.|.|TRBJ2-7
TGCGCCAGCAGTCAGGAGGGCATACAGAAATCTTACGAGCAGTACTTC
CASSQEGIQKSYEQYF
>TRBV5-1|.|TRBD1|TRBJ1-1
TGCGCCAGCAGCGTCAGACAGGGGGCGTCCACTGAAGCTTTCTTT
CASSVRQGASTEAFF
>TRBV6-1|few|.|TRBJ1-1
TGTGCCAGCAGTGCCACAGCGAACACTGAAGCTTTCTTT
CASSATANTEAFF
>TRBV15|.|.|TRBJ2-5
TGTGCCACCAGCTCAGGACTTCGGACCCGCCAAGAGACCCAGTACTTC
CATSSGLRTRQETQYF
>TRBV6-5|.|TRBD2|TRBJ2-7
TGTGCCAGCAGCCGTAGCGGGGGATTCTCCTACGAGCAGTACTTC
CASSRSGGFSYEQYF
>TRBV6-5|few|.|TRBJ1-1
TGTGCCAGCAGTTACCGGGGGGCGCCTCGGACTGAAGCTTTCTTT
CASSYRGAPRTEAFF
>TRBV27|.|.|TRBJ1-1
TGTGCCAGCAGCCTAAGGCAGACAAGGATGAACACTGAAGCTTTCTTT
CASSLRQTRMNTEAFF
>TRBV20-1|.|.|TRBJ1-2
TGCAGTGCTAGAGGGGGGGTTGGCTACACCTTC
CSARGGVGYTF
>TRBV5-1|.|.|TRBJ1-1
TGCGCCAGCAGCTTCGGACAGTCTGAAGCTTTCTTT
CASSFGQSEAFF